Listed below are T cell receptor beta chains from one sample, sequenced in a study of technical replicates of blood from a few donors. Sequencing used immunoSEQ multiplex PCR; TCRdb keeps in-frame clones, though not all of them. The data contain 75,000 to 90,000 clones, 95% to 98% of them singletons. The sequenced sample consisted of T cells isolated from PBMCs. The receptor source for this set is a human donor in good health. Both conserved end residues are part of each CDR3. D genes are given only for firm matches. Size is stated for part of the rows, as once, few or many counts, or as a class when the clone is expanded.

.,TRBD2,TRBJ2-2,TRBV11-2,CASSFFGVAGETGELFF,TGTGCCAGCAGCTTCTTTGGGGTAGCGGGAGAAACCGGGGAGCTGTTTTTT
.,TRBD1,TRBJ2-7,TRBV5-5,CASSLVSGTVYEQYF,TGTGCCAGCAGCTTGGTATCCGGGACAGTCTACGAGCAGTACTTC
.,.,TRBJ2-7,TRBV11-2,CASSVDRPWIYEQYF,TGTGCCAGCAGCGTCGACAGGCCCTGGATCTACGAGCAGTACTTC
once,.,TRBJ1-2,TRBV19,CASSDSGTSYGYTF,TGTGCCAGTAGTGATTCCGGGACTTCCTATGGCTACACCTTC
.,.,TRBJ2-7,TRBV20-1,CSARDYEQYF,TGCAGTGCCAGGGACTACGAGCAGTACTTC
.,TRBD2,TRBJ2-5,TRBV6-6,CASGGTSWEGETQYF,TGTGCCAGCGGGGGGACTAGCTGGGAGGGAGAGACCCAGTACTTC
.,.,TRBJ1-2,TRBV27,CASSLSTGTHGYTF,TGTGCCAGCAGTTTATCTACGGGTACCCATGGCTACACCTTC
.,TRBD2,TRBJ2-5,TRBV9,CASSALGGEPGETQYF,TGTGCCAGCAGCGCCCTTGGGGGGGAACCGGGGGAGACCCAGTACTTC
.,.,TRBJ1-1,TRBV19,CASSSGGGRSEAFF,TGTGCCAGTAGTTCGGGGGGCGGTAGATCTGAAGCTTTCTTT
.,TRBD1,TRBJ2-7,TRBV6-6,CASTGQGSYEQYF,TGTGCCAGCACCGGACAGGGCTCCTACGAGCAGTACTTC
.,.,TRBJ2-3,TRBV27,CASSSPYGTGGTDTQYF,TGTGCCAGCAGTTCCCCCTACGGGACGGGAGGCACAGATACGCAGTATTTT
.,.,TRBJ2-7,TRBV28,CASSPNTNRGGRYEQYF,TGTGCCAGCAGTCCGAACACCAACAGGGGAGGTAGATACGAGCAGTACTTC
.,TRBD1,TRBJ2-7,TRBV4-2,CASSQGMGQGGEQYF,TGTGCCAGCAGCCAAGGCATGGGACAGGGGGGCGAGCAGTACTTC
once,TRBD2,TRBJ2-1,TRBV4-1,CASSQDLAGVLFNEQFF,TGCGCCAGCAGCCAAGATCTCGCGGGAGTTTTGTTTAATGAGCAGTTCTTC
.,.,TRBJ1-4,TRBV5-1,CASSLQAGNEKLFF,TGCGCCAGCAGCTTGCAGGCAGGGAATGAAAAACTGTTTTTT
.,TRBD1,TRBJ2-2,TRBV4-1,CASVSGQGATGELFF,TGCGCCAGCGTTTCAGGACAGGGGGCCACCGGGGAGCTGTTTTTT
.,.,TRBJ2-5,TRBV7-6,CASSRLGGQSSFQETQYF,TGTGCCAGCAGCCGCCTCGGGGGGCAGTCCTCTTTCCAAGAGACCCAGTACTTC
.,TRBD2,TRBJ2-2,TRBV4-1,CASSNQREISGELFF,TGCGCCAGCAGCAACCAGCGGGAGATTAGCGGGGAGCTGTTTTTT
.,.,TRBJ1-1,TRBV5-5,CASSLSGVTEAFF,TGTGCCAGCAGCTTATCGGGGGTCACTGAAGCTTTCTTT
once,.,TRBJ2-7,TRBV4-1,CASSRVQGNEQYF,TGCGCCAGCAGCCGCGTACAGGGAAACGAGCAGTACTTC
.,TRBD1,TRBJ2-2,TRBV19,CASAYRGLGTGELFF,TGTGCCAGTGCTTACAGGGGGCTGGGCACCGGGGAGCTGTTTTTT
.,TRBD1,TRBJ2-5,TRBV6-5,CASSYPGTGGRETQYF,TGTGCCAGCAGTTACCCCGGGACAGGGGGAAGAGAGACCCAGTACTTC
.,.,TRBJ1-2,TRBV20-1,CSAGTGYTF,TGCAGTGCAGGGACAGGCTACACCTTC
once,TRBD1,TRBJ2-7,TRBV27,CASSGVETGTYEQYF,TGTGCCAGCAGTGGGGTGGAGACAGGGACCTACGAGCAGTACTTC
.,TRBD2,TRBJ2-7,TRBV30,CAWSGDGTSGFYEQYF,TGTGCCTGGAGTGGCGACGGGACTAGCGGATTCTACGAGCAGTACTTC
.,TRBD1,TRBJ1-3,TRBV10-3,CAIRNSGGSGNTIYF,TGTGCCATCAGGAACTCAGGGGGCTCTGGAAACACCATATATTTT
.,.,TRBJ2-5,TRBV20-1,CSARDRRSQYF,TGCAGTGCTAGAGATCGCAGGTCCCAGTACTTC
once,TRBD1,TRBJ1-2,TRBV28,CASSFPGTGTYGYTF,TGTGCCAGCAGTTTCCCCGGGACAGGAACCTATGGCTACACCTTC
.,TRBD1,TRBJ1-5,TRBV28,CASSFPGQGYQPQHF,TGTGCCAGCAGTTTCCCGGGACAGGGTTATCAGCCCCAGCATTTT
.,.,TRBJ2-5,TRBV15,CTTSRAGAQETQYF,TGTACCACCAGCAGAGCAGGGGCCCAAGAGACCCAGTACTTC
.,TRBD1,TRBJ1-2,TRBV27,CASSSRQGSGYTF,TGTGCCAGCAGTTCAAGACAGGGTTCTGGCTACACCTTC
once,.,TRBJ1-3,TRBV11-2,CASSLVYSGLSGNTIYF,TGTGCCAGCAGCTTAGTTTATTCGGGACTCTCTGGAAACACCATATATTTT
once,TRBD2,TRBJ2-1,TRBV7-8,CASSFGLAGGPLYNEQFF,TGTGCCAGCAGCTTCGGGCTAGCGGGAGGGCCTCTTTACAATGAGCAGTTCTTC
.,.,TRBJ2-5,TRBV9,CASSVSGSLRGETQYF,TGTGCCAGCAGCGTAAGCGGGTCCCTACGGGGGGAGACCCAGTACTTC
.,.,TRBJ1-1,TRBV19,CASSALVAFF,TGTGCCAGTAGTGCGCTGGTAGCTTTCTTT
.,.,TRBJ1-3,TRBV18,CASSPQGPPGNTIYF,TGTGCCAGCTCGCCTCAGGGTCCCCCTGGAAACACCATATATTTT
.,.,TRBJ2-7,TRBV30,CAWIPRNHYEQYF,TGTGCCTGGATCCCCAGGAACCACTACGAGCAGTACTTC
.,TRBD2,TRBJ2-7,TRBV7-3,CASSRTSGRAIDEQYF,TGTGCCAGCAGCCGGACTAGCGGGAGGGCGATTGACGAGCAGTACTTC
once,.,TRBJ2-5,TRBV6-6,CASSYSGGTETQYF,TGTGCCAGCAGTTACTCGGGGGGAACAGAGACCCAGTACTTC
.,.,TRBJ2-5,TRBV4-2,CASSQDGEETQYF,TGTGCCAGCAGCCAAGACGGGGAAGAGACCCAGTACTTC
.,.,TRBJ2-2,TRBV6-5,CASSYPRGGGTGELFF,TGTGCCAGCAGTTACCCTCGGGGAGGGGGCACCGGGGAGCTGTTTTTT
.,TRBD1,TRBJ2-3,TRBV5-1,CASSTGQQDTQYF,TGCGCCAGCAGCACGGGACAGCAAGATACGCAGTATTTT
.,TRBD1,TRBJ2-1,TRBV19,CASSINAGTGIDGNEQFF,TGTGCCAGTAGTATCAATGCCGGGACAGGGATAGATGGCAATGAGCAGTTCTTC
.,.,TRBJ2-7,TRBV6-6,CASSQDYEQYF,TGTGCCAGCAGCCAGGACTACGAGCAGTACTTC
.,TRBD1,TRBJ1-2,TRBV28,CASNLQGDYGYTF,TGTGCCAGCAACCTACAGGGGGACTATGGCTACACCTTC
.,.,TRBJ2-7,TRBV6-1,CASTLGGPSYEQYF,TGTGCCAGCACCCTCGGGGGGCCATCCTACGAGCAGTACTTC
few,.,TRBJ1-1,TRBV6-5,CASNNGPEAFF,TGTGCCAGCAATAATGGGCCTGAAGCTTTCTTT
once,.,TRBJ2-7,TRBV6-1,CASSPSSIFIYEQYF,TGTGCCAGCAGTCCGAGTTCCATTTTCATTTACGAGCAGTACTTC
.,TRBD1,TRBJ1-2,TRBV6-6,CASSPGQEVYGYTF,TGTGCCAGCAGTCCTGGACAGGAGGTTTATGGCTACACCTTC
.,.,TRBJ2-7,TRBV27,CASSLEQGSYEQYF,TGTGCCAGCAGTTTGGAGCAGGGCTCCTACGAGCAGTACTTC
.,TRBD1,TRBJ1-2,TRBV25-1,CASSVTGDYGYTF,TGTGCCAGCAGTGTAACAGGGGACTATGGCTACACCTTC
.,.,TRBJ1-2,TRBV9,CASSLIGPGYTF,TGTGCCAGCAGCCTCATCGGTCCTGGCTACACCTTC
once,TRBD1,TRBJ1-5,TRBV2,CASSGDSYNQPQHF,TGTGCCAGCAGTGGGGACAGCTACAATCAGCCCCAGCATTTT
.,.,TRBJ2-1,TRBV27,CASKWLGGHEQFF,TGTGCCAGCAAATGGTTAGGGGGACATGAGCAGTTCTTC
.,.,TRBJ2-5,TRBV7-2,CASSTPGTQYF,TGTGCCAGCAGCACCCCGGGGACCCAGTACTTC
once,.,TRBJ1-3,TRBV11-2,CASSPPGRHGGTIYF,TGTGCCAGCAGCCCCCCGGGGCGGCACGGGGGCACCATATATTTT
.,.,TRBJ1-1,TRBV30,CAWRRGGNTEAFF,TGTGCCTGGAGGCGAGGGGGGAACACTGAAGCTTTCTTT
.,.,TRBJ1-1,TRBV9,CASSVGQTEAFF,TGTGCCAGCAGCGTGGGGCAAACTGAAGCTTTCTTT
.,.,TRBJ1-1,TRBV14,CASSHLGSNTEAFF,TGTGCCAGCAGCCACCTAGGCTCGAACACTGAAGCTTTCTTT
.,TRBD2,TRBJ2-7,TRBV6-5,CASSRAGTSPYEQYF,TGTGCCAGCAGTCGTGCCGGGACTAGTCCCTACGAGCAGTACTTC